Listed below are T cell receptor beta chains from one sample, sequenced in a study of blood T cell repertoires in COVID-19. Assay: immunoSEQ multiplex PCR; the TCRdb copy retains only in-frame clones and omits some. The table shows about 62,000 clones, with 76% occurring only once. The sample taken for sequencing was peripheral blood. The receptors here all came from a woman between 50 and 59 years old with active or convalescent COVID-19. Both conserved end residues are part of each CDR3. D genes are given only for firm matches. For some rows the clone size is stated as once, few or many, or as a class when expanded; others skip it.

j_gene	abundance	d_gene	len	v_gene	CDR3nt	CDR3aa
TRBJ1-2	few	TRBD1	15	TRBV5-6	TGTGCCAGCAGCACCGGACAGGGGGCCCACAATGGCTACACCTTC	CASSTGQGAHNGYTF
TRBJ1-2	few	TRBD1	16	TRBV14	TGTGCCAGCAGCCAATCACCCGGGACAGGGCCATATGGCTACACCTTC	CASSQSPGTGPYGYTF
TRBJ1-1	NA	TRBD1	14	TRBV9	TGTGCCAGCAGCCCGACAGGGGAAAGGACTGAAGCTTTCTTT	CASSPTGERTEAFF
TRBJ1-2	NA	TRBD1	14	TRBV4-1	TGCGCCAGCAGCCAGGGACAGGCGAACTATGGCTACACCTTC	CASSQGQANYGYTF
TRBJ1-1	once	NA	17	TRBV19	TGTGCCAGTAGTATGGGCAGGGGCCTCCTCAGGGGTACTGAAGCTTTCTTT	CASSMGRGLLRGTEAFF
TRBJ2-7	NA	NA	14	TRBV15	TGTGCCACCGCAGGAGGTGGGAGTCGGTACGAGCAGTACTTC	CATAGGGSRYEQYF
TRBJ2-3	NA	NA	13	TRBV24-1	TGTGCCACCAGAAGACAGGACACAGATACGCAGTATTTT	CATRRQDTDTQYF
TRBJ1-5	once	NA	14	TRBV6-6	TGTGCCAGCAGTTACAACGGACAGAATCAGCCCCAGCATTTT	CASSYNGQNQPQHF
TRBJ2-1	NA	NA	12	TRBV5-6	TGTGCCAGCAGCTCCAGTAACAATGAGCAGTTCTTC	CASSSSNNEQFF
TRBJ1-1	NA	NA	13	TRBV6-5	TGTGCCAGCGCCATACAGGGGAACACTGAAGCTTTCTTT	CASAIQGNTEAFF
TRBJ2-3	NA	TRBD1	15	TRBV6-2/TRBV6-3	TGTGCCAGCAGTGGGGGACAGCCTGGCACAGATACGCAGTATTTT	CASSGGQPGTDTQYF
TRBJ2-1	NA	TRBD2	16	TRBV5-1	TGCGCCAGCAGCTTTGAGACTAGCGGGAGTAGAAATGAGCAGTTCTTC	CASSFETSGSRNEQFF
TRBJ2-5	NA	TRBD2	15	TRBV9	TGTGCCAGCAGCGTAGTCCCGGGAGGGTGGGAGACCCAGTACTTC	CASSVVPGGWETQYF
TRBJ2-1	NA	NA	18	TRBV7-2	TGTGCCAGCAGCCTGGGGACAGGGCCTCTAGCGGGCCAGAATGAGCAGTTCTTC	CASSLGTGPLAGQNEQFF
TRBJ1-2	few	NA	17	TRBV7-2	TGTGCCAGCACTCTAGGCGGGGGAGGGGTGTCGCACTATGGCTACACCTTC	CASTLGGGGVSHYGYTF
TRBJ2-1	NA	TRBD2	14	TRBV6-5	TGTGCCAGCGAGGCGGGAGGTCACGTTGGTGAGCAGTTCTTC	CASEAGGHVGEQFF
TRBJ2-4	NA	TRBD2	17	TRBV6-2/TRBV6-3	TGTGCCAGCAGTTACTCTGATTTGGGCGGGAGGGTAAACATTCAGTACTTC	CASSYSDLGGRVNIQYF
TRBJ2-7	NA	NA	14	TRBV9	TGTGCCAGCAGCGTAGTGGCAGAATCCTACGAGCAGTACTTC	CASSVVAESYEQYF
TRBJ2-5	once	NA	15	TRBV4-3	TGCGCCAGCAGCCAAGATGCGGACAGAGAAGAGACCCAGTACTTC	CASSQDADREETQYF
TRBJ2-5	few	TRBD2	13	TRBV27	TGTGCCAGCAGGAGCGGGAGTAGGGAGACCCAGTACTTC	CASRSGSRETQYF
TRBJ2-5	few	NA	10	TRBV29-1	TGCAGCGTTGAACGGGGGACCCAGTACTTC	CSVERGTQYF
TRBJ1-1	NA	NA	13	TRBV9	TGTGCCAGCAGCGTAACGACAGACCGTAAAGCTTTCTTT	CASSVTTDRKAFF
TRBJ1-4	few	NA	14	TRBV18	TGTGCCAGCTCACCAGGAGGGGAGGATGAAAAACTGTTTTTT	CASSPGGEDEKLFF
TRBJ1-6	NA	TRBD1	13	TRBV30	TGTGCCGGCACCGGGACAGGGGATTCACCCCTCCACTTT	CAGTGTGDSPLHF
TRBJ2-3	once	NA	15	TRBV6-5	TGTGCCAGCTCTAGGTCCGTTACTAGCACAGATACGCAGTATTTT	CASSRSVTSTDTQYF
TRBJ2-7	once	TRBD1	15	TRBV30	TGTGCCTGGAGCGGAACCGGGACAGGGGCGGGGGAGCAGTACTTC	CAWSGTGTGAGEQYF
TRBJ1-6	NA	NA	15	TRBV4-1	TGCGCCAGCAGCCCTCAAAACAGGGATTCTTCACCCCTCCACTTT	CASSPQNRDSSPLHF
TRBJ2-5	NA	TRBD2	15	TRBV4-2	TGTGCCAGCAGCCAAGAGGGTCCGGGAGGCGAGACCCAGTACTTC	CASSQEGPGGETQYF
TRBJ1-4	NA	TRBD1	18	TRBV27	TGTGCCAGCAGTCCTCCCCGGGACAGGGGGCTGAGGAAGGAAAAACTGTTTTTT	CASSPPRDRGLRKEKLFF
TRBJ2-3	NA	NA	12	TRBV9	TGTGCCAGCAGCCCCTACACAGATACGCAGTATTTT	CASSPYTDTQYF
TRBJ1-2	NA	NA	13	TRBV28	TGTGCCAGCAGTTTATACAGGGAGTATGGCTACACCTTC	CASSLYREYGYTF
TRBJ2-3	once	TRBD2	15	TRBV30	TGTGCCTGGAGTGGAGGGACTAGCGGGACAGATACGCAGTATTTT	CAWSGGTSGTDTQYF
TRBJ1-5	NA	TRBD1	15	TRBV6-2/TRBV6-3	TGTGCCAGCAGTTACGGAGGGGGCAGCAATCAGCCCCAGCATTTT	CASSYGGGSNQPQHF
TRBJ2-1	few	TRBD2	16	TRBV24-1	TGTGCCACCAGTGATTTACGGGAGGCCGCCTACAATGAGCAGTTCTTC	CATSDLREAAYNEQFF
TRBJ2-7	NA	TRBD1	15	TRBV4-2	TGTGCCAGCAGCCAAGTGGAGACAGGGCCCTACGAGCAGTACTTC	CASSQVETGPYEQYF
TRBJ1-2	NA	TRBD1	14	TRBV19	TGTGCCAGTATTGGGACAGGGTCGGGCTATGGCTACACCTTC	CASIGTGSGYGYTF
TRBJ2-3	few	NA	15	TRBV2	TGTGCCAGCACCTGGAACTCGGGGGTATCAGATACGCAGTATTTT	CASTWNSGVSDTQYF